This T cell receptor (beta chain) was captured in a study of early T cells in non-severe SARS-CoV-2 infection. Notes on the study in general: The study's VDJdb matching favored anti-spike CD8 responses and missed private and CD4 specificities.

Germline V gene sequence: CDR1 LGHDT, CDR2 YNNKEL (reference sequence). The CDR3 has 16 amino acids. V was pared by 4 bases and J by 4 bases, with 17 bases between. The TCR library protocol was used to attach unique molecular identifiers. These identifiers were attached to individual cDNA molecules. TCRdb redid the calling of the 5' RACE reads with MiXCR, one entry per CDR3 protein. The sample has some 110,000 distinct CDR3 sequences, about 15% seen once. This clonotype has just a few counts. What it recognizes is unknown. This sequence joins TRBV3-1 and TRBJ1-5, with no clear D. Sequences were obtained from whole blood. The clonotype was recovered from an adult who was a healthcare worker with PCR-confirmed SARS-CoV-2 infection or an uninfected control (not recorded which). The CDR3 loop is CASSPPKTGRNQPQHF. The DNA of the CDR3 is TGTGCCAGCAGCCCCCCAAAAACCGGTAGGAATCAGCCCCAGCATTTT.